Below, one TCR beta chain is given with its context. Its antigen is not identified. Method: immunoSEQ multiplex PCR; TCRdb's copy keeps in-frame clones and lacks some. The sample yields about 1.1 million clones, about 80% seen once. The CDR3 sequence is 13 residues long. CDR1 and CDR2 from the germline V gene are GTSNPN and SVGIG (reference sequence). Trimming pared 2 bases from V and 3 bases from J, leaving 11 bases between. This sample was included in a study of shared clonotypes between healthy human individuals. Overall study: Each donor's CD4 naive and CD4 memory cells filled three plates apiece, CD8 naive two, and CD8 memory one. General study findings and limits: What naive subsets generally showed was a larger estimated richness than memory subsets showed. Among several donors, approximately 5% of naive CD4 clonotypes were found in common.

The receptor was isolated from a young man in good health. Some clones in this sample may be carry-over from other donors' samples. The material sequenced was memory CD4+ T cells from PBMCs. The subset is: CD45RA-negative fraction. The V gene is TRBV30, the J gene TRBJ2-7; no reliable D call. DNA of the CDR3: TGTGCCTGGAGTCCTCGTAGAAACTACGAGCAGTACTTC. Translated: CAWSPRRNYEQYF. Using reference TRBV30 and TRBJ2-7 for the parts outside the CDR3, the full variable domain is SQTIHQWPATLVQPVGSPLSLECTVEGTSNPNLYWYRQAAGRGLQLLFYSVGIGQISSEVPQNLSASRPQDRQFILSSKKLLLSDSGFYLCAWSPRRNYEQYFGPGTRLTVT.